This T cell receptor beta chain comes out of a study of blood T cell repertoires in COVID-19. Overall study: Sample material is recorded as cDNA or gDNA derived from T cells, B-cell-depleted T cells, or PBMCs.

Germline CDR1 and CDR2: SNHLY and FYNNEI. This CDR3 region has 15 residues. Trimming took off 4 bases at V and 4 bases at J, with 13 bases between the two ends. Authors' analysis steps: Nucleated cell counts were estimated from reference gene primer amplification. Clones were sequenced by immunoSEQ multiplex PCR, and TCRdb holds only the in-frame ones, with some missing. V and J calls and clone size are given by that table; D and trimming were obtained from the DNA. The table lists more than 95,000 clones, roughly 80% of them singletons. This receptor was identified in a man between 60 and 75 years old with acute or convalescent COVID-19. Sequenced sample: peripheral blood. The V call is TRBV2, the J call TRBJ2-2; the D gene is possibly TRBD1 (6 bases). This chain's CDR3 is CASSGQGMSTGELFF. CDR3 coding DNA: TGTGCCAGCAGTGGGCAGGGGATGAGCACCGGGGAGCTGTTTTTT.